This entry features one T cell receptor beta chain sequence. Its antigen is still unknown. A read error may account for a junction end that differs from germline. Different DNA sequences within this sample yield the same CDR3. Survey-level immunoSEQ v3.0 assays were run. Generated by immunoSEQ multiplex PCR, the TCRdb table keeps only in-frame clones and is missing some. The table has roughly 18,000 clones, 78% seen once. The CDR3 is 14 residues long. Germline V gene sequence: CDR1 GTSNPN, CDR2 SVGIG (reference sequence). This entry comes from a study of long-term antiretroviral therapy in people with HIV. Participants who had HIV were, without exception, treated in the United States. Regarding the study as a whole: Control repertoires displayed wider CDR3 length ranges than the HIV repertoires. With ART, diversity went up but was still lower than in transplant donor controls.

This clonotype originated in a woman between 50 and 59 years old with HIV. This chain connects TRBV30 to TRBJ1-1; D unresolved. Sample: unsorted PBMCs, taken 0.3 years after starting antiretroviral therapy. The DNA of the CDR3 is TGTGCCTGGAGTAGTTTACCGATGAACACTGAAGCTTTCTTC. As protein: CAWSSLPMNTEAFF.